The 16 T cell receptor beta chains presented below share a single source sample, sequenced in a study of blood T cell repertoires in COVID-19. This table comes from immunoSEQ multiplex PCR, and its TCRdb copy is limited to in-frame clones, with some not included. The sample gives a few hundred thousand clones, 91% of which show up once; 2.6% is in the top ten. Specimen: peripheral blood. These receptor sequences come from a person in their late teens or twenties with COVID-19, enrolled during active disease.

This clone occurred once. This chain joins TRBV28 and TRBJ2-7; a possible D gene is TRBD1 (5 bases). The CDR3 totals 13 residues. Germline V CDR1 and CDR2: MDHEN, SYDVKM. The V end lost 5 bases, the J end lost 0 bases, and 8 bases lay between the germline ends. The DNA of the CDR3 is TGTGCCAGCAGTAGGGGTAGCTCCTACGAGCAGTACTTC. As protein: CASSRGSSYEQYF.

The chain links TRBV5-1 to TRBJ2-7, with 7 bases fitting TRBD1. Germline CDR1 is SGHRS and CDR2 is YFSETQ. J lost 7 bases, V lost 3 bases, and 4 bases had no gene match. The CDR3 has 12 residues. DNA of the CDR3: TGCGCCAGCAGCTGGGACAGCGAAGAGCAGTACTTC. This sequence encodes CASSWDSEEQYF.

The chain is built from TRBV5-1 and TRBJ2-6; tentative D call: TRBD1 (6 bases). The germline CDR1 and CDR2 sequences are SGHRS and YFSETQ. The CDR3 length is 15 residues. V dropped 4 bases and J dropped 3 bases, with 11 bases sitting between them. The CDR3 DNA is TGCGCCAGCAGCGCGCAGGGGAATGGGGCCAACGTCCTGACTTTC. Translation: CASSAQGNGANVLTF.

The chain is built from TRBV6-5 and TRBJ1-3; 7 bases agree with TRBD1. The germline V gene encodes CDR1 MNHEY and CDR2 SVGAGI. With V trimmed by 7 bases and J by 2 bases, 8 bases remained unmatched. This CDR3 spans 15 amino acids. The CDR3 region has the DNA TGTGCCAGCACGACAGGGCCGGCCGCTGGAAACACCATATATTTT. Translated, it gives CASTTGPAAGNTIYF.

The chain carries TRBV5-1 and TRBJ2-2, with D hard to call. Between the trimmed V and J ends, which lost 0 bases and 1 base, there was a span of 7 bases. The CDR3 extends over 15 amino acids. Germline assignment: CDR1 SGHRS and CDR2 YFSETQ. In DNA, the CDR3 is TGCGCCAGCAGCTTGGCCTCAGGGAACACCGGGGAGCTGTTTTTT. As protein: CASSLASGNTGELFF.

This chain connects TRBV6-5 to TRBJ1-6; D unresolved. The CDR3 contains 14 residues. Germline V gives CDR1 MNHEY, CDR2 SVGAGI. V lost 1 base, J lost 7 bases, and 8 bases lay in between. The CDR3 bases are TGTGCCAGCAGTTACTGGCAGGTGAATTCACCCCTCCACTTT. It translates to CASSYWQVNSPLHF.

V and J are TRBV9 and TRBJ1-2; 7 nucleotides line up with TRBD1. The germline gives CDR1 SGDLS, CDR2 YYNGEE. Trimming removed 0 bases from V and 2 bases from J; junction bases left unmatched: 7. This CDR3 spans 16 amino acids. The chain's CDR3 is CASSVATQGVNYGYTF. Here the CDR3 DNA reads TGTGCCAGCAGCGTAGCTACGCAGGGGGTAAACTATGGCTACACCTTC.

The chain uses TRBV11-2 and TRBJ2-1, with 8 bases identical to TRBD2. CDR1 is SGHAT, CDR2 FQNNGV, per germline. The J segment lost 9 bases and the V segment lost 1 base, leaving 8 bases of the junction unmatched. This CDR3 spans 15 amino acids. DNA for the CDR3: TGTGCCAGCAGCTTAGGGGGTAGCGGGAAAGCTGAGCAGTTCTTC. This translates into CASSLGGSGKAEQFF.

V gene TRBV29-1 combines with J gene TRBJ2-7; tentatively, D is TRBD1 (6 bases). The germline gives CDR1 SQVTM, CDR2 ANQGSEA. CDR3 length equals 11 residues. V lost 5 bases and J 3 bases, leaving 8 bases between the germline ends. The CDR3 coding sequence is TGCAGCGTTAAACAGGGCTACGAGCAGTACTTC. Residues: CSVKQGYEQYF.

The rearrangement uses TRBV9 and TRBJ2-1; 7 nucleotides agree with TRBD2. The CDR3 consists of 14 residues. From germline, CDR1 is SGDLS and CDR2 YYNGEE. The V segment lost 4 bases and the J segment 4 bases; nucleotides outside the gene matches: 5. The chain's CDR3 is CASSRLADYNEQFF. For the CDR3, the DNA is TGTGCCAGCAGCAGACTAGCAGATTACAATGAGCAGTTCTTC.

V and J are TRBV6-2 or TRBV6-3 and TRBJ2-5; D is unclear. Germline assignment: CDR1 MNHEY and CDR2 SVGEGT. V lost 5 bases, J lost 5 bases, and 15 bases lay in between. The CDR3 contains 14 residues. DNA for the CDR3: TGTGCCAGCAGTGCGGCACACACCCCGGAGACCCAGTACTTC. It yields the protein CASSAAHTPETQYF.

A single count supports this clone. The rearrangement uses TRBV5-1 and TRBJ1-2; TRBD1 aligns across 7 bases. CDR3 length equals 16 residues. V lost 1 base and J lost 3; bases outside the gene matches: 9. Germline V CDR1 and CDR2: SGHRS, YFSETQ. CDR3 in amino acids: CASSLLRPGTDYGYTF. The CDR3 region has the DNA TGCGCCAGCAGCTTGCTCCGCCCCGGGACAGACTATGGCTACACCTTC.

The chain links TRBV3-1 (or the pseudogene TRBV3-2) to TRBJ2-3, with 9 nucleotides matching TRBD2. The germline V gene encodes CDR1 LGHDT and CDR2 YNNKEL (reference sequence). The V and J ends lost 1 base and 1 base, in that order; junction bases with no gene match: 0. There are 15 residues in the CDR3. The CDR3 DNA is TGTGCCAGCAGCCAAGGACTAGCGGGCACAGATACGCAGTATTTT. It is translated as CASSQGLAGTDTQYF.

J is TRBJ1-2 and V is TRBV7-9; 8 bases line up with TRBD1. The junction had 5 bases not matched to a gene; V was cut back by 3 bases and J by 5 bases. CDR3 size: 14 residues. Germline loops: CDR1 SEHNR, CDR2 FQNEAQ (reference sequence). CDR3 bases: TGTGCCAGCAGCTTCCAGGGGGCACAATATGGCTACACCTTC. This sequence encodes CASSFQGAQYGYTF.

The rearrangement uses TRBV1 and TRBJ2-1; the DNA was not used to check the table's D call, TRBD2. TRBV1 is a pseudogene segment. The CDR3 totals 10 residues. CDR3 coding DNA: TGCACCAGCACGGAGGATGAGCAGTTCTTC. Its translation is CTSTEDEQFF.

The rearrangement links TRBV29-1 to TRBJ2-2; 7 nucleotides match TRBD2. CDR3 length: 14 amino acids. V gave up 3 bases and J gave up 3 bases; unmatched junction bases: 4. Looked up from germline, CDR1 is SQVTM and CDR2 is ANQGSEA. CDR3 sequence reads: CSVDLAGDTGELFF. Written as DNA, the CDR3 is TGCAGCGTTGACTTGGCGGGAGACACCGGGGAGCTGTTTTTT.